This T cell receptor beta chain emerged from a study of type 1 and type 2 diabetes patients. The overall study: Donors were type 1 diabetes, type 2 diabetes, or nondiabetic controls. Study results and caveats: V and J gene usage correlated at about 0.97 between type 2 diabetes and control samples.

Genomic DNA was the PCR template. Multiplex PCR with 30 forward and 13 reverse primers amplified the TCR beta CDR3. From the multiplex PCR reads, TCRdb called clonotypes with MiXCR, one entry per CDR3 protein. This sample has 250,000 or so distinct CDR3 sequences, with 45% to 60% found just once. The CDR3 spans 17 residues. Trimming cost V 0 bases and J 3 bases; bases outside gene matches: 7. The germline V gene has CDR1 SGDLS and CDR2 YYNGEE. Worth noting for this clonotype: Its antigen is unknown.

Diabetic patients met standard criteria for type 1 or type 2 diabetes. The rearrangement links TRBV9 to TRBJ2-5; 11 nucleotides align to TRBD2. What was sequenced was peripheral blood mononuclear cells (PBMCs). The source is a man younger than 30 with type 2 diabetes. This CDR3 reads CASSVDPTSGGKETQYF. In DNA form, the CDR3 reads TGTGCCAGCAGCGTAGACCCAACTAGCGGGGGAAAAGAGACCCAGTACTTC.